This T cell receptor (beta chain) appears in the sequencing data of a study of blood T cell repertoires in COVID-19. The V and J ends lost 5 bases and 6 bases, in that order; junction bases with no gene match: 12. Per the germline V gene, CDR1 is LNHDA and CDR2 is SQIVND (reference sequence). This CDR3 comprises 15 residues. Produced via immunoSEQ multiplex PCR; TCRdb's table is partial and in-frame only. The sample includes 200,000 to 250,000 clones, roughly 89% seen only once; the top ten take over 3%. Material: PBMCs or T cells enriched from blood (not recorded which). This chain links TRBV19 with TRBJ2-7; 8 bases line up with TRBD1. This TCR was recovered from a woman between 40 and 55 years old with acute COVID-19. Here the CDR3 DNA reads TGTGCCAGTAGTCCCCGGACAGGGTGGTTTGGCGAGCAGTACTTC. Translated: CASSPRTGWFGEQYF.